Sequencing of this TCR beta chain was carried out in a study of OX40 agonist ivuxolimab in advanced cancers. Points from the study as a whole: CD8+ T cells averaged more expanded clones than CD4+.

Assay: immunoSEQ multiplex PCR; the TCRdb copy retains only in-frame clones and omits some. The table lists some 150,000 clones, 90% of them singletons. With respect to this clone: Its antigen is currently unknown.

There are 14 residues in the CDR3. The ends were cut back, 3 bases at V and 0 bases at J, with 9 bases in the middle. Germline values: CDR1 MNHEY, CDR2 SMNVEV (reference sequence). The material sequenced was CD4+ or CD8+ T cells sorted from blood, taken in a trial of the OX40 agonist ivuxolimab. The TCR sequence derives from an adult with an advanced solid tumor such as melanoma, head and neck, liver or kidney cancer. V usage is TRBV27 and J usage is TRBJ2-7; D gene ambiguous. The CDR3: CASSFLESSYEQYF. The CDR3 DNA reads as TGTGCCAGCAGTTTTCTTGAGAGCTCCTACGAGCAGTACTTC.